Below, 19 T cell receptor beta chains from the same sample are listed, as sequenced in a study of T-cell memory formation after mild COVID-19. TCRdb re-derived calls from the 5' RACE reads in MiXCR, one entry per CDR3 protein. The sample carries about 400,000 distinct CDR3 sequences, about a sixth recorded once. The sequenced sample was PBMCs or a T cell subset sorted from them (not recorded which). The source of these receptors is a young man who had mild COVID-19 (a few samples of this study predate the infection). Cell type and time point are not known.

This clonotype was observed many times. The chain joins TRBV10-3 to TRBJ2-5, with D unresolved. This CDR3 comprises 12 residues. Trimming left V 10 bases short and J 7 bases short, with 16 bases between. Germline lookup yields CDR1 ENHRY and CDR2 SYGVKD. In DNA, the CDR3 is TGTGCCACTATCGACTCGATCGGGACCCAGTACTTC. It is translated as CATIDSIGTQYF.

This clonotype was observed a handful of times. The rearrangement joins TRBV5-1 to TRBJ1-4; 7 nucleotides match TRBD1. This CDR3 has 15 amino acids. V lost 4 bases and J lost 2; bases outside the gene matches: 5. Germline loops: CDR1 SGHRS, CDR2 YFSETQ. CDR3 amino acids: CASSRGTATNEKLFF. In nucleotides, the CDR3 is TGCGCCAGCAGCAGGGGGACAGCCACTAATGAAAAACTGTTTTTT.

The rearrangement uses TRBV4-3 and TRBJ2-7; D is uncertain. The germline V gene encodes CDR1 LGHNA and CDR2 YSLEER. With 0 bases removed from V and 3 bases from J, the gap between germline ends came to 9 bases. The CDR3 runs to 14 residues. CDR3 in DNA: TGCGCCAGCAGCCAAGACTCTAACGGCTACGAGCAGTACTTC. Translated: CASSQDSNGYEQYF.

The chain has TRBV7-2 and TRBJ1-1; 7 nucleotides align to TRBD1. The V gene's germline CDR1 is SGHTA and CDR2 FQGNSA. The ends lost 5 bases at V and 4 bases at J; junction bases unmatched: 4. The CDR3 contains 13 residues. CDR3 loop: CASSQAGGTEAFF. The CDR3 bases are TGTGCCAGCAGCCAGGCAGGGGGCACTGAAGCTTTCTTT.

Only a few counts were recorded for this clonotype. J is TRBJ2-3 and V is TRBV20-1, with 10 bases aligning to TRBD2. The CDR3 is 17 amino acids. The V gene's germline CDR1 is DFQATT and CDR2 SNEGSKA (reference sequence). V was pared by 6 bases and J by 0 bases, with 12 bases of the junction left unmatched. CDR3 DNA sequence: TGCAGTGCCAAAGGTAGCGGGGGGCGATCTAGCACAGATACGCAGTATTTT. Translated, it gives CSAKGSGGRSSTDTQYF.

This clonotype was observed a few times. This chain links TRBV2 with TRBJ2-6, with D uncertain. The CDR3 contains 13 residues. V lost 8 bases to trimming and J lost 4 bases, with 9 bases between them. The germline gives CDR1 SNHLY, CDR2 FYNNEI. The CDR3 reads CASLAYGANVLTF. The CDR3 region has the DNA TGTGCCAGCCTCGCGTACGGGGCCAACGTCCTGACTTTC.

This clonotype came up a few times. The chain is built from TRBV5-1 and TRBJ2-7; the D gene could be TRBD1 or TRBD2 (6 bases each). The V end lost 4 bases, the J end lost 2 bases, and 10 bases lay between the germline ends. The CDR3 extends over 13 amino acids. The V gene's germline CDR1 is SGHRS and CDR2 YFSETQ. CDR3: CASSRGHAYEQYV. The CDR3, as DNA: TGCGCCAGCAGCCGGGGGCATGCCTACGAGCAGTACGTC.

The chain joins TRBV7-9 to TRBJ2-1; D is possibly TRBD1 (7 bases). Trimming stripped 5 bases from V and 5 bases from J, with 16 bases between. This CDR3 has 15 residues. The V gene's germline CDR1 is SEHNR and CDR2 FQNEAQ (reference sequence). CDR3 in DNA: TGTGCCAGCAGCCAGGGCGGGACAGCTAACAATGAGCAGTTCTTC. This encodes CASSQGGTANNEQFF.

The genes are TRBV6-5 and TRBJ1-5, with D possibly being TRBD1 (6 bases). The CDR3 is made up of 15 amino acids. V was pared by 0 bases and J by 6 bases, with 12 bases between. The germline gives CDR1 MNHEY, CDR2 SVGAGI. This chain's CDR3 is CASSYSKGVGQPQHF. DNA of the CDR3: TGTGCCAGCAGTTACTCAAAGGGGGTTGGTCAGCCCCAGCATTTT.

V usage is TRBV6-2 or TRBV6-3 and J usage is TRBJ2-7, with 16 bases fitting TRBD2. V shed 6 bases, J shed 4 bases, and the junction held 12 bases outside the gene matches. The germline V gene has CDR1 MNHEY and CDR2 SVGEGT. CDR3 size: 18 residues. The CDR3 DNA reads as TGTGCCAGCAGCCCGCAACCGGGACTAGCGGGGGGGCTGTACGAGCAGTACTTC. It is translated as CASSPQPGLAGGLYEQYF.

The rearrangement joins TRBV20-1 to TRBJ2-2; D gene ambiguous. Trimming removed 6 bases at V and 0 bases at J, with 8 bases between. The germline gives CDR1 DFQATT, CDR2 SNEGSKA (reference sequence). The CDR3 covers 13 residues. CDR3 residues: CSARYANTGELFF. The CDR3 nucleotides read TGCAGTGCGCGCTACGCGAACACCGGGGAGCTGTTTTTT.

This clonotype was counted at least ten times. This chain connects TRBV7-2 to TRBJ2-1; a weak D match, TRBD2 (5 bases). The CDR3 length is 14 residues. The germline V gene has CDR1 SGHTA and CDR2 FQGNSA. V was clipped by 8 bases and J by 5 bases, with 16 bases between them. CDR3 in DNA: TGTGCCAGCGCCTCTGTCGGGGTACACAATGAGCAGTTCTTC. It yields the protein CASASVGVHNEQFF.

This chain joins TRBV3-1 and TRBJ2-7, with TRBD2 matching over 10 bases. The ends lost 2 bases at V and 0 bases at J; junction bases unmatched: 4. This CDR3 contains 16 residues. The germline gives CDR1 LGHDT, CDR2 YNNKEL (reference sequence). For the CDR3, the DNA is TGTGCCAGCAGCCAAACACTAGCGGGGTCCTCCTACGAGCAGTACTTC. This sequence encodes CASSQTLAGSSYEQYF.

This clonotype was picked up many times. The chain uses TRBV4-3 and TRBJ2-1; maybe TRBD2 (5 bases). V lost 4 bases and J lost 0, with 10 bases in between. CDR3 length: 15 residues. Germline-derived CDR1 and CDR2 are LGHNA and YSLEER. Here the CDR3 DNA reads TGCGCCAGCAGCCGGAGGTCCGGCTCCTACAATGAGCAGTTCTTC. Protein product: CASSRRSGSYNEQFF.

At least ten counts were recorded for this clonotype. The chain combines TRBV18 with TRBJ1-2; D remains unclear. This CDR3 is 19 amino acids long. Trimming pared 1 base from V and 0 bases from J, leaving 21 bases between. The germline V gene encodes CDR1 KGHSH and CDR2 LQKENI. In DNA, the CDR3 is TGTGCCAGCTCACCACTACCCCCGGCAAGAGACCTTTCTAACTATGGCTACACCTTC. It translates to CASSPLPPARDLSNYGYTF.

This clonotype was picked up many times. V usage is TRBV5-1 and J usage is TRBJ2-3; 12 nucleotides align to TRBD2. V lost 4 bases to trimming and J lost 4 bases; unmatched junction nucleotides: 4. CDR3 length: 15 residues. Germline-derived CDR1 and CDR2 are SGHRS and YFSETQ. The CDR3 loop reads CASSRTSGVSDTQYF. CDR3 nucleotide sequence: TGCGCCAGCAGCAGGACTAGCGGGGTATCAGATACGCAGTATTTT.

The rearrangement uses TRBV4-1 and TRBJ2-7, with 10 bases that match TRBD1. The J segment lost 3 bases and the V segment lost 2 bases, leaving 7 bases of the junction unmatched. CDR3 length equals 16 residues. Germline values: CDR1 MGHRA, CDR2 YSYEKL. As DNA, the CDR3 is TGCGCCAGCAGCCAACTCCTCCGGGACAGGGGCTACGAGCAGTACTTC. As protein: CASSQLLRDRGYEQYF.

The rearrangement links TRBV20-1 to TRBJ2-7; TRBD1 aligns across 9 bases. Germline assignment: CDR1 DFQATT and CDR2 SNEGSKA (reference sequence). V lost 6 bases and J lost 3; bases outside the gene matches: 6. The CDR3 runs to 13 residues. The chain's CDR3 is CSAPTGGDYEQYF. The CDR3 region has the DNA TGCAGTGCCCCGACAGGGGGGGACTACGAGCAGTACTTC.

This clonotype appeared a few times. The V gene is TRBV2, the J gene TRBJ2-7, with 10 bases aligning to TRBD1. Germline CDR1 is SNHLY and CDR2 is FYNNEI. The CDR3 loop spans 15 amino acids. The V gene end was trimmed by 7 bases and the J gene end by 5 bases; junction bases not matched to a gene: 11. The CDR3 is CASKEDRGQEDEQYV. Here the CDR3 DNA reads TGTGCCAGCAAAGAAGACAGGGGGCAAGAGGACGAGCAGTACGTC.